This TCR beta chain was captured in a study of T cell responses to AZD1222 COVID-19 vaccine. Whole-study findings and limits: Repertoires were sampled only after the peak T cell response. In a largely white British group with more females than males, clonal diversity was possibly underestimated.

TCRdb's copy holds only in-frame clones and misses some; the assay was immunoSEQ multiplex PCR. The sample has 85,000 to 90,000 clones, about 90% seen once. In regard to this clone: As yet, its antigen is unknown.

This TCR came from an adult in good health. The sample in question was peripheral blood, obtained on day 0 of MenACWY control vaccination.

As DNA, the CDR3 is TGTGCCAGCAGCTATGACAGGAACTATGGCTACACCTTC. This codes for CASSYDRNYGYTF. This rearrangement joins TRBV5-4 to TRBJ1-2, with D possibly TRBD1 on 6 matching bases. The ends were cut back, 3 bases at V and 2 bases at J, with 8 bases in the middle. The CDR3 runs 13 residues. The germline CDR1 and CDR2 sequences are SGHNT and YYREEE (reference sequence).